Listed below are T cell receptor beta chains from one sample, sequenced in a study of T cells in localized non-small cell lung cancer. Repertoires were generated with immunoSEQ multiplex PCR, while TCRdb's copy carries only in-frame clones and drops some. The sample carries around 40,000 clones, approximately 91% recorded once. The sequencing used peripheral blood, collected before any cancer treatment. The receptors were gathered from an older female donor with stage I squamous cell lung carcinoma. The CDR3 runs from the conserved cysteine through the conserved F or W. D genes are given only for firm matches.

v_call	cdr3_length	d_call	j_call	cdr3_aa
TRBV7-9	14	NA	TRBJ1-1	CASSLGGTHTEAFF
TRBV7-9	18	NA	TRBJ2-1	CASNTLHRDLALRNEQFF
TRBV5-4	15	NA	TRBJ2-3	CASSLGGLRPDTQYF
TRBV7-3	13	NA	TRBJ2-1	CASSPRGRNEQFF
TRBV4-2	16	NA	TRBJ1-6	CASSPTKGEDNSPLHF
TRBV19	14	TRBD2	TRBJ2-1	CASSKLAGDFEQFF
TRBV7-9	15	NA	TRBJ2-1	CASSLEGFSYNEQFF
TRBV5-4	13	NA	TRBJ2-7	CASSLSPSYEQYF
TRBV5-1	17	NA	TRBJ2-3	CASSLAVRRASTDTQYF
TRBV19	21	NA	TRBJ1-5	CASRSPTRSFYRSDSNQPQHF
TRBV4-1	14	NA	TRBJ2-7	CASSQKQGPYEQYF
TRBV27	13	NA	TRBJ2-7	CASSRSTDYEQYF
TRBV7-6	14	NA	TRBJ2-2	CASSPSPNTGELFF
TRBV7-9	14	NA	TRBJ2-7	CASSLDKEINEQYF
TRBV10-3	15	NA	TRBJ2-1	CAISESVGTYNEQFF
TRBV7-2	13	TRBD2	TRBJ2-3	CASSFPSGRIGYF
TRBV19	17	TRBD2	TRBJ2-7	CASSPWTSGRASEEQYF
TRBV30	12	TRBD1	TRBJ2-3	CAWQGASDTQYF
TRBV19	14	NA	TRBJ1-1	CASISDRRNTEAFF
TRBV11-2	13	NA	TRBJ2-3	CASSTRTSDTQYF
TRBV11-2	13	NA	TRBJ2-7	CASSRGGHYEQYF
TRBV11-3	15	TRBD1	TRBJ2-1	CASSFGTGGYNEQFF
TRBV4-1	16	NA	TRBJ2-7	CASSQGITVGTYEQYF
TRBV6-1	13	NA	TRBJ2-5	CASTTGFRETQYF
TRBV4-3	13	NA	TRBJ2-7	CASSQGGTYEQYF
TRBV5-5	15	TRBD2	TRBJ2-3	CASSPVAGGTNTQYF